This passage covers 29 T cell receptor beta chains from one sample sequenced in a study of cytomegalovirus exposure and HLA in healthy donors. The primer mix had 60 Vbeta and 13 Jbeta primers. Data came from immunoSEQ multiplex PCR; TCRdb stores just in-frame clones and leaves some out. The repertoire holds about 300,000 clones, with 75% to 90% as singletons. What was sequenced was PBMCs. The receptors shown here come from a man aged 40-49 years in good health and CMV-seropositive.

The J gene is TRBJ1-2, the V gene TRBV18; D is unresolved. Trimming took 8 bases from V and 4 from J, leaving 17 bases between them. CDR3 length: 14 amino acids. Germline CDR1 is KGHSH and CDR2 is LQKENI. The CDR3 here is CASTDEASSYGYTF. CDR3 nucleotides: TGTGCCAGCACCGACGAGGCGAGCAGCTATGGCTACACCTTC.

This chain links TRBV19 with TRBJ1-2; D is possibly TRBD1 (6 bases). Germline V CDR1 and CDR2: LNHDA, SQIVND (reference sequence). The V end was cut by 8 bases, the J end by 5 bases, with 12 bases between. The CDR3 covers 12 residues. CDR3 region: CASSRTEYGYTF. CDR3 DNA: TGTGCCAGTTCCCGGACAGAGTATGGCTACACCTTC.

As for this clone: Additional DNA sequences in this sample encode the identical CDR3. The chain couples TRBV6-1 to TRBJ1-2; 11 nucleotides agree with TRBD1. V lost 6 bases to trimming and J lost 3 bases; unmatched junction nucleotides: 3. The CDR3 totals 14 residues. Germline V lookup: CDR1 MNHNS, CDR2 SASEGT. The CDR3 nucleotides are TGTGCCAGCAGAGGGACAGGGGGGTACTATGGCTACACCTTC. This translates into CASRGTGGYYGYTF.

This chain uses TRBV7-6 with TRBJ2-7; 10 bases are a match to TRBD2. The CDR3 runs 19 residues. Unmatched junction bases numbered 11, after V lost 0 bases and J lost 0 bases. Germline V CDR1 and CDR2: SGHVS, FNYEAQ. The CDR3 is CASSLAGGAGLASSYEQYF. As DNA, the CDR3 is TGTGCCAGCAGCTTAGCTGGGGGGGCGGGACTAGCGAGCTCCTACGAGCAGTACTTC.

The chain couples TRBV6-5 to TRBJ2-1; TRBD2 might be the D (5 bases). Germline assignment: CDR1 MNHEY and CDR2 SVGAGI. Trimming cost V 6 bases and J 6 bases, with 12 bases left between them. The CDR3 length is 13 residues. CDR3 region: CASSVAGVNEQFF. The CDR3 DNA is TGTGCCAGCAGCGTAGCCGGGGTCAATGAGCAGTTCTTC.

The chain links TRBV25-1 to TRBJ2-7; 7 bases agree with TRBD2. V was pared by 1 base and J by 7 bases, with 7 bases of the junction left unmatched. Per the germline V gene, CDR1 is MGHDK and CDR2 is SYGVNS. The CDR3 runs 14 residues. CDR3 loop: CASSELGGRGEQYF. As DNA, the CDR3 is TGTGCCAGCAGTGAATTGGGCGGGCGGGGGGAGCAGTACTTC.

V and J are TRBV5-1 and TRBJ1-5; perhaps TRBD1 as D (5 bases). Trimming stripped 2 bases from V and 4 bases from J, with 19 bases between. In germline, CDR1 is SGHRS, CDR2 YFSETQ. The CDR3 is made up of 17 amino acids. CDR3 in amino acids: CASSFGDSRQGNQPQHF. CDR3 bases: TGCGCCAGCAGCTTTGGAGACAGCCGCCAGGGAAATCAGCCCCAGCATTTT.

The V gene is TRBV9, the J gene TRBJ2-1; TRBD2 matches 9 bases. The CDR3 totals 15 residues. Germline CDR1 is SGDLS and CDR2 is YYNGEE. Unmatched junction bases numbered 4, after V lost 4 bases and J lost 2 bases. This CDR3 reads CASSSIAGAYNEQFF. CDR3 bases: TGTGCCAGCAGCTCGATAGCGGGAGCCTACAATGAGCAGTTCTTC.

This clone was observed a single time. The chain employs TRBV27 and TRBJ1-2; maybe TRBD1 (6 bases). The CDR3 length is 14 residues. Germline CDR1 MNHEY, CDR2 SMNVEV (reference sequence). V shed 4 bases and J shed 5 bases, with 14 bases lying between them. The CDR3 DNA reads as TGTGCCAGCAGTTCGTTTACAGGGAGTTATGGCTACACCTTC. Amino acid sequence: CASSSFTGSYGYTF.

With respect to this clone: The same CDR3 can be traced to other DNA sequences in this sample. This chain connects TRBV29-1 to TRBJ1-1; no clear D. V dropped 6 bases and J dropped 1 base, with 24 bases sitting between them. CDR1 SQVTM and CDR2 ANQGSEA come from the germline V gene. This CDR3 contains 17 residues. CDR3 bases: TGCAGCGTGTCTAGAAGTGGAGAACGGCATACGAACACTGAAGCTTTCTTT. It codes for CSVSRSGERHTNTEAFF.

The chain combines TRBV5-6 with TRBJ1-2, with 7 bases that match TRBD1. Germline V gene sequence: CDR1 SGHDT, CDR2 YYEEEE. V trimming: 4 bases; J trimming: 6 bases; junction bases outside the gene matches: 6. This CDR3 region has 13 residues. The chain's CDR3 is CASSPGTVDGYTF. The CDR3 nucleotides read TGTGCCAGCAGCCCTGGGACAGTGGATGGCTACACCTTC.

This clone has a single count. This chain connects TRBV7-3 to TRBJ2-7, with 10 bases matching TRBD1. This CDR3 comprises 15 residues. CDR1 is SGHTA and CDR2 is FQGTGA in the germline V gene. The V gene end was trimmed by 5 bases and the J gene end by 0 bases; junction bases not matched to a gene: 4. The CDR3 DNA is TGTGCCAGCAGCGCCGGGACAGGGGTCTCCTACGAGCAGTACTTC. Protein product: CASSAGTGVSYEQYF.

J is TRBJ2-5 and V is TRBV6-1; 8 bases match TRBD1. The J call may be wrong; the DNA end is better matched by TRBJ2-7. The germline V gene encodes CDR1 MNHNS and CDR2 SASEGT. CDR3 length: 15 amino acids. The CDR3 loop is CASRDGQGYPYEQYF. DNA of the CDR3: TGTGCCAGCAGGGACGGACAGGGATACCCCTACGAGCAGTACTTC.

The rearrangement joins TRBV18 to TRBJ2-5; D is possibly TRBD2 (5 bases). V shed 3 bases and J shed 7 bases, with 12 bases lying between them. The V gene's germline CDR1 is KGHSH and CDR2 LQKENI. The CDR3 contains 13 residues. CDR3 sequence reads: CASSPEHRGTQYF. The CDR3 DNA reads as TGTGCCAGCTCACCGGAGCACCGGGGGACCCAGTACTTC. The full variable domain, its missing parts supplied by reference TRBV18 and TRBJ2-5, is NAGVMQNPRHLVRRRGQEARLRCSPMKGHSHVYWYRQLPEEGLKFMVYLQKENIIDESGMPKERFSAEFPKEGPSILRIQQVVRGDSAAYFCASSPEHRGTQYFGPGTRLLVL.

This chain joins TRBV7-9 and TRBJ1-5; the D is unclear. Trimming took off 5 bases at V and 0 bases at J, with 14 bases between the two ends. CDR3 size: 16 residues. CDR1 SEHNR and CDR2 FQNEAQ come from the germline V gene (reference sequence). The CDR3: CASSPPGLNSNQPQHF. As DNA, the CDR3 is TGTGCCAGCAGCCCGCCAGGCCTTAATAGCAATCAGCCCCAGCATTTT.

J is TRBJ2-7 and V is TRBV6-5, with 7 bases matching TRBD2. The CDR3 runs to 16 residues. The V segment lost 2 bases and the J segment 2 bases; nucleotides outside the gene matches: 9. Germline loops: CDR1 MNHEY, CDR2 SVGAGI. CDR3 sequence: CASSYTSDRSPYEQYF. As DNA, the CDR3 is TGTGCCAGCAGTTACACTAGCGATAGATCGCCCTACGAGCAGTACTTC.

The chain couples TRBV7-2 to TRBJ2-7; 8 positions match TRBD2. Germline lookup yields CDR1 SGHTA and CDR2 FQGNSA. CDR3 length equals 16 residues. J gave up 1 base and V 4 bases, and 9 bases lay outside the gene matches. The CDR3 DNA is TGTGCCAGCAGCTCTGGACTAGCAAAAGGGTCCTACGAGCAGTACTTC. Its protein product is CASSSGLAKGSYEQYF.

Written as DNA, the CDR3 is TGTGCCAGCAGTTTATCGTCTGAGGGCCGAGAGACCCAGTACTTC. It yields the protein CASSLSSEGRETQYF. The V gene is TRBV28, the J gene TRBJ2-5; maybe TRBD2 (5 bases). CDR1 is MDHEN and CDR2 is SYDVKM in the germline V gene. The V gene lost 1 base and the J gene lost 4 bases, with 13 bases spanning the gap. This CDR3 region has 15 residues. Full variable domain (rest looked up from reference TRBV28 and TRBJ2-5): DVKVTQSSRYLVKRTGEKVFLECVQDMDHENMFWYRQDPGLGLRLIYFSYDVKMKEKGDIPEGYSVSREKKERFSLILESASTNQTSMYLCASSLSSEGRETQYFGPGTRLLVL.

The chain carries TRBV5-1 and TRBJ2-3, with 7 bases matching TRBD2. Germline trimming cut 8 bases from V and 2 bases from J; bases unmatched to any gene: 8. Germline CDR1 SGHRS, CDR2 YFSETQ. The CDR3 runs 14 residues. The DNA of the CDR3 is TGCGCCAGTTCGACGGGAGGAACCACAGATACGCAGTATTTT. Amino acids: CASSTGGTTDTQYF.

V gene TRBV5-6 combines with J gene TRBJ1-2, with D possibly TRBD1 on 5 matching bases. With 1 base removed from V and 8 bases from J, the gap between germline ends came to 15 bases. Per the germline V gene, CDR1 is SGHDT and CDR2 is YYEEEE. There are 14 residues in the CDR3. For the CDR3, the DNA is TGTGCCAGCAGCTTGATCACAGGCTACTTAGGCTACACCTTC. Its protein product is CASSLITGYLGYTF. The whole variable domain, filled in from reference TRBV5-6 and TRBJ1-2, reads DAGVTQSPTHLIKTRGQQVTLRCSPKSGHDTVSWYQQALGQGPQFIFQYYEEEERQRGNFPDRFSGHQFPNYSSELNVNALLLGDSALYLCASSLITGYLGYTFGSGTRLTVV.

CDR3 sequence: CASSQDEVSNTEAFF. In DNA, the CDR3 is TGTGCCAGCAGCCAAGATGAGGTCTCGAACACTGAAGCTTTCTTT. The genes are TRBV4-2 and TRBJ1-1; D ambiguous. Trimming shortened V by 0 bases and J by 1 base, and 9 bases separated the two germline ends. This CDR3 is 15 amino acids long. Germline loops: CDR1 LGHNA, CDR2 YNFKEQ.

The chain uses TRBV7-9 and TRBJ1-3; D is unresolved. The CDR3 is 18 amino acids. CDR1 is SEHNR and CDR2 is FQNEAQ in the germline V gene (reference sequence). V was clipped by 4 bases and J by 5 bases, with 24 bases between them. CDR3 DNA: TGTGCCAGCAGCTACTTCTCTTCTGGGCGTCTCTATCGAAACACCATATATTTT. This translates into CASSYFSSGRLYRNTIYF.

As DNA, the CDR3 is TGTGCCAGCATCAAGGGGAGGGAAGCTAACTATGGCTACACCTTC. Amino acid sequence: CASIKGREANYGYTF. The V call is TRBV6-5, the J call TRBJ1-2, with a possible D match to TRBD1 (5 bases). V was trimmed by 7 bases and J by 0 bases, leaving 15 bases between them. The CDR3 is 15 residues long. Germline V gives CDR1 MNHEY, CDR2 SVGAGI.

DNA of the CDR3: TGTGCCAGCAGCCCTTCCCAGGGACAGGCGAACACTGAAGCTTTCTTT. Translated, it gives CASSPSQGQANTEAFF. The chain joins TRBV7-9 to TRBJ1-1, with 8 bases lining up with TRBD1. Trimming took 5 bases from V and 1 from J; bases not matched to a gene: 9. The germline V gene encodes CDR1 SEHNR and CDR2 FQNEAQ (reference sequence). This CDR3 contains 16 residues.

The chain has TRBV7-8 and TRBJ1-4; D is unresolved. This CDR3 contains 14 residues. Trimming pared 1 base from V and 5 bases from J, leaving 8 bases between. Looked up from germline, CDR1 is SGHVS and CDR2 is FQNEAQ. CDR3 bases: TGTGCCAGCAGCTTAGTCTTACGGAATGAAAAACTGTTTTTT. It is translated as CASSLVLRNEKLFF. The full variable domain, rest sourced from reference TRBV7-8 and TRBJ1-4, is GAGVSQSPRYKVAKRGQDVALRCDPISGHVSLFWYQQALGQGPEFLTYFQNEAQLDKSGLPSDRFFAERPEGSVSTLKIQRTQQEDSAVYLCASSLVLRNEKLFFGSGTQLSVL.

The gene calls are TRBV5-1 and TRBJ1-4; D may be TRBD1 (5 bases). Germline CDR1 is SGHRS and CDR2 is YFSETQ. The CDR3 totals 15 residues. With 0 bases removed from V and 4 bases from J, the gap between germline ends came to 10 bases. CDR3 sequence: CASSLGTGLNEKLFF. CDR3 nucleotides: TGCGCCAGCAGCTTGGGAACAGGCCTTAATGAAAAACTGTTTTTT.

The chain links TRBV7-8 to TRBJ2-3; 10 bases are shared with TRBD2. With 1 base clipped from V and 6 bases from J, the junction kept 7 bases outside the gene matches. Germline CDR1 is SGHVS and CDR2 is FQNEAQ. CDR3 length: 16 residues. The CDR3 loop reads CASSLVAGGPRDTQYF. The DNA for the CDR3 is TGTGCCAGCAGCTTAGTAGCGGGAGGACCTCGGGATACGCAGTATTTT.

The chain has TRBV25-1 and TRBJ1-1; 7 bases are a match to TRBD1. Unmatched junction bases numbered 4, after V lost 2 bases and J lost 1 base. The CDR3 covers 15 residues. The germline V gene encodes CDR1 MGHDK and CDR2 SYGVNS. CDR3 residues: CASSEPGQSNTEAFF. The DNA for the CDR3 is TGTGCCAGCAGTGAACCGGGACAGTCGAACACTGAAGCTTTCTTT.

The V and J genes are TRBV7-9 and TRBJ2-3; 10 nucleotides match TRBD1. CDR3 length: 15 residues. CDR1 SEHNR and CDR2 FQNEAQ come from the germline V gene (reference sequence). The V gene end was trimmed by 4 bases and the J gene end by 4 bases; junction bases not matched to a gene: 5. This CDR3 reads CASSYVGQGADTQYF. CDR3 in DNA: TGTGCCAGCAGCTATGTAGGACAGGGGGCAGATACGCAGTATTTT.